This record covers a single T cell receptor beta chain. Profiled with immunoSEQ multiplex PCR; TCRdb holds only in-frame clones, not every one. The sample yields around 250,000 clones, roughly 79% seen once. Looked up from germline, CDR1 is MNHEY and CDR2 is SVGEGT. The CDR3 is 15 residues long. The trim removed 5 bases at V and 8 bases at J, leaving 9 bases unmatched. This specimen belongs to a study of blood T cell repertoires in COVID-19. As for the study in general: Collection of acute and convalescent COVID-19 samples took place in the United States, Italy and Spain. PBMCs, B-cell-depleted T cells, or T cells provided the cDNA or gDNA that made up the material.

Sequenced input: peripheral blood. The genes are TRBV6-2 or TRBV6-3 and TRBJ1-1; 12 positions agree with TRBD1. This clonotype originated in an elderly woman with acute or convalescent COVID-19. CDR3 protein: CASSRAGQGASEAFF. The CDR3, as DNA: TGTGCCAGCAGTAGGGCGGGACAGGGGGCGTCGGAAGCTTTCTTT.